Sequencing of this T cell receptor (beta chain) was carried out in a study of cytomegalovirus exposure and HLA in healthy donors. Study outcomes and limitations: Some public TCRs appeared in many individuals, while most sequences were rare. The investigators catalogued some 160 TCR beta chains as cytomegalovirus-associated. It was reportedly the case that the classifier diagnosed cytomegalovirus status with high specificity and sensitivity.

Separate from the approximately 600-subject first cohort was the approximately 130-subject validation cohort, to which the donors belonged. The V and J ends lost 0 bases and 2 bases, in that order; junction bases with no gene match: 4. The germline V gene has CDR1 SGHRS and CDR2 YFSETQ. The CDR3 contains 15 residues. About this clone itself: Its antigen remains unknown.

Sequencing used immunoSEQ multiplex PCR; TCRdb keeps in-frame clones, though not all of them. Here the sample spans some 110,000 clones, 70% to 90% being singletons. The sequence was collected from a woman under 30 in good health and CMV-seropositive. The specimen sequenced was PBMCs. The gene calls are TRBV5-1 and TRBJ2-7; 8 bases line up with TRBD1. CDR3 bases: TGCGCCAGCAGCTTGGGTACAGGGGGGCCCTACGAGCAGTACTTC. Its protein is CASSLGTGGPYEQYF. Combining the CDR3 with reference TRBV5-1 and TRBJ2-7 gives the whole variable domain KAGVTQTPRYLIKTRGQQVTLSCSPISGHRSVSWYQQTPGQGLQFLFEYFSETQRNKGNFPGRFSGRQFSNSRSEMNVSTLELGDSALYLCASSLGTGGPYEQYFGPGTRLTVT.